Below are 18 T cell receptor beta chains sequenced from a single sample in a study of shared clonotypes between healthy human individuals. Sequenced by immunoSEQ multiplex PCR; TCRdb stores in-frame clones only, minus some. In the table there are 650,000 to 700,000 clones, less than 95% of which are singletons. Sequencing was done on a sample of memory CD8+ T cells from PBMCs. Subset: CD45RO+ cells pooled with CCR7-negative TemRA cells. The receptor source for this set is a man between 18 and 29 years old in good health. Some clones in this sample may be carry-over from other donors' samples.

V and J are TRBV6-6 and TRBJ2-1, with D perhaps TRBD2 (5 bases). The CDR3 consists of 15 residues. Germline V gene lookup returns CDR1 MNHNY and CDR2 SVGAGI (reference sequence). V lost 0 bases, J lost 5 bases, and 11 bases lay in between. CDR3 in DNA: TGTGCCAGCAGTTACTCTCCCCGGGAACACAATGAGCAGTTCTTC. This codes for CASSYSPREHNEQFF.

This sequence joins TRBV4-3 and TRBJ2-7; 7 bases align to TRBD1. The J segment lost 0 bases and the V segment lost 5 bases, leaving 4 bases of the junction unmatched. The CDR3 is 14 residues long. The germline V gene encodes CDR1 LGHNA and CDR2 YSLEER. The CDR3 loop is CASSADRSSYEQYF. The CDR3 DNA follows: TGCGCCAGCAGCGCGGACAGGAGCTCCTACGAGCAGTACTTC.

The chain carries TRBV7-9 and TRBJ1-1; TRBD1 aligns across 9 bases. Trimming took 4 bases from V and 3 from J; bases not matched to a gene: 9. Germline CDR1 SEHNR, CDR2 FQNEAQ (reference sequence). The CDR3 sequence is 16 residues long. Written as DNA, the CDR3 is TGTGCCAGCAGCTCCCGGGACAGGGACCATGACACTGAAGCTTTCTTT. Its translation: CASSSRDRDHDTEAFF.

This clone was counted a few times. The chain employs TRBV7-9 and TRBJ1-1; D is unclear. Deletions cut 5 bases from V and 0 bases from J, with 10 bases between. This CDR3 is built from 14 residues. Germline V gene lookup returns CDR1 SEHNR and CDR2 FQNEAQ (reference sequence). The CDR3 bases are TGTGCCAGCAGCAAACCGACGGTGAACACTGAAGCTTTCTTT. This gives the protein CASSKPTVNTEAFF.

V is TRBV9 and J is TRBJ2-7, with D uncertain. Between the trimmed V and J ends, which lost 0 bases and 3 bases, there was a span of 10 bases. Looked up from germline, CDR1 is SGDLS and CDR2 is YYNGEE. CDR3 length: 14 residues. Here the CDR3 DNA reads TGTGCCAGCAGCGTAGTTGCTGGGGACTACGAGCAGTACTTC. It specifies CASSVVAGDYEQYF. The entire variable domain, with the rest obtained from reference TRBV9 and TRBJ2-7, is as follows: DSGVTQTPKHLITATGQRVTLRCSPRSGDLSVYWYQQSLDQGLQFLIQYYNGEERAKGNILERFSAQQFPDLHSELNLSSLELGDSALYFCASSVVAGDYEQYFGPGTRLTVT.

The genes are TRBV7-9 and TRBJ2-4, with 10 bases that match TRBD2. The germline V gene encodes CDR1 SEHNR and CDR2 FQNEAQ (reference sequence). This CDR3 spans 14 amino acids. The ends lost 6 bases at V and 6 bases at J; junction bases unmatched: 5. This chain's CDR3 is CASRGRLAGNIQYF. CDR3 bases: TGTGCCAGCAGGGGCCGACTAGCGGGAAACATTCAGTACTTC.

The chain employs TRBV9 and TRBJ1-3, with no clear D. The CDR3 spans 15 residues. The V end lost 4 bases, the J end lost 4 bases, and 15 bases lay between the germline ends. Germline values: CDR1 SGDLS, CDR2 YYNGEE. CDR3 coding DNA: TGTGCCAGCAGCCCAAGGGCGGGTACAGGAAACACCATATATTTT. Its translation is CASSPRAGTGNTIYF.

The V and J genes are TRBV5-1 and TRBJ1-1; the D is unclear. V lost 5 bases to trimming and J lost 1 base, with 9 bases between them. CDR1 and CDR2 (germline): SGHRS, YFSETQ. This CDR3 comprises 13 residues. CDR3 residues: CASRRLENTEAFF. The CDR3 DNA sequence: TGCGCCAGCAGACGGCTAGAGAACACTGAAGCTTTCTTT.

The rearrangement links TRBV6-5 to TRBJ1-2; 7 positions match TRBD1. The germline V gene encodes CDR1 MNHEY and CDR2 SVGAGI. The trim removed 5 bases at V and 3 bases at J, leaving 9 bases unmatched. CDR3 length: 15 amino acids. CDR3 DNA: TGTGCCAGCAGTCCCAGGGGGGGCCTACACTATGGCTACACCTTC. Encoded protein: CASSPRGGLHYGYTF.

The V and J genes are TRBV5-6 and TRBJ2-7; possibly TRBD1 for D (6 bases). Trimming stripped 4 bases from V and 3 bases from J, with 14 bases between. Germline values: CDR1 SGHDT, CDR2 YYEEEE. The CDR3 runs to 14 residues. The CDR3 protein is CASSLRDIGYEQYF. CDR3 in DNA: TGTGCCAGCAGCCTCCGGGACATAGGCTACGAGCAGTACTTC.

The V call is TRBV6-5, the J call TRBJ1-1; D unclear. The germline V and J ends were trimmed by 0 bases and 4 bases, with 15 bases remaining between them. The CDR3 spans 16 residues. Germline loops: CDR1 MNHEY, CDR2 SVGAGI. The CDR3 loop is CASSYSNWGDGTEAFF. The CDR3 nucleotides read TGTGCCAGCAGTTACTCGAACTGGGGTGACGGCACTGAAGCTTTCTTT.

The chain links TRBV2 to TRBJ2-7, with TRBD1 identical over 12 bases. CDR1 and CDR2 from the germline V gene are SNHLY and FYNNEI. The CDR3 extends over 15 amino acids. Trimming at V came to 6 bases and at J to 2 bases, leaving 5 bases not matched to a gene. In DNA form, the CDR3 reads TGTGCCAGCAGCGAGGGACAGGGGGCCACCTACGAGCAGTACTTC. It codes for CASSEGQGATYEQYF.

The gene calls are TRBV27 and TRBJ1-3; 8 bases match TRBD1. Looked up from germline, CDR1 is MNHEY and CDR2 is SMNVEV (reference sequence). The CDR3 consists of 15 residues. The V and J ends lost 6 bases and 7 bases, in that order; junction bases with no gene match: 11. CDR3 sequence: CASRGGDRSRNTIYF. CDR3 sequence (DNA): TGTGCCAGCAGAGGGGGGGACAGGTCTAGGAACACCATATATTTT.

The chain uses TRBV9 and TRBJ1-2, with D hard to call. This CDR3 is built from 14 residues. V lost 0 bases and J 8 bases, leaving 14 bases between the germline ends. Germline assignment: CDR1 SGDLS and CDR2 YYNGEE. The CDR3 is CASSVGAGWHGYTF. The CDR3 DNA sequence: TGTGCCAGCAGCGTAGGGGCGGGTTGGCACGGCTACACCTTC.

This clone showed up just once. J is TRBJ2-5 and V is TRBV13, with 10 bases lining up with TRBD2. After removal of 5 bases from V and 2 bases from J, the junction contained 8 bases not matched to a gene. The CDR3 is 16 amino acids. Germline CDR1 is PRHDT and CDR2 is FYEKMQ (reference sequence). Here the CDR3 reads CASSQGAGGLQETQYF. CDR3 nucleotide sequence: TGTGCCAGCAGCCAAGGAGCGGGAGGGCTTCAAGAGACCCAGTACTTC.

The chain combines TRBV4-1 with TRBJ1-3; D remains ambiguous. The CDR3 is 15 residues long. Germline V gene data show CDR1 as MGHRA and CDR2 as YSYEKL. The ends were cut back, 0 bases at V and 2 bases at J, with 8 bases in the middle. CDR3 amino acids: CASSQDWMTGNTIYF. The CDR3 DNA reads TGCGCCAGCAGCCAAGACTGGATGACTGGAAACACCATATATTTT.

CDR3 amino acids: CARRSETEDRAFWAPQHF. The CDR3 nucleotides read TGTGCCAGAAGGTCCGAGACGGAGGACAGGGCATTTTGGGCGCCCCAGCATTTT. The genes are TRBV5-3 and TRBJ1-5; 8 nucleotides line up with TRBD1. Being an ORF, TRBV5-3 has a function that is uncertain. With V trimmed by 5 bases and J by 9 bases, 22 bases remained unmatched. This CDR3 comprises 18 residues.

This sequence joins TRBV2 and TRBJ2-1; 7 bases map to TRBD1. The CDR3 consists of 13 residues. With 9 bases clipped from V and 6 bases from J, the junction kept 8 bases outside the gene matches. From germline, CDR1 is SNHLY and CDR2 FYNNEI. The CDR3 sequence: CARNDRVGNEQFF. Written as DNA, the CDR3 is TGTGCCAGAAACGACAGGGTGGGCAATGAGCAGTTCTTC.